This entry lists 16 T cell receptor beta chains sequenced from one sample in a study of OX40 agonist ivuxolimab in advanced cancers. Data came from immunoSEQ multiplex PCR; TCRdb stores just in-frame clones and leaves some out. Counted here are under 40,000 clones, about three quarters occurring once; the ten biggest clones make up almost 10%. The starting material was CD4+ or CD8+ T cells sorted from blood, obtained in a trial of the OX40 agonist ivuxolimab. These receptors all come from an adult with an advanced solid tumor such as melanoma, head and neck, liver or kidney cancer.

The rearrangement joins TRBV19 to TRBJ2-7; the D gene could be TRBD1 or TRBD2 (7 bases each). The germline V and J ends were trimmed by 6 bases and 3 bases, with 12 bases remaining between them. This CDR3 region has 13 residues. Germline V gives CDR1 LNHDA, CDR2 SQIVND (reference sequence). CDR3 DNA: TGTGCCAGTAGCAGCAGGGGGGGCTACGAGCAGTACTTC. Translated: CASSSRGGYEQYF.

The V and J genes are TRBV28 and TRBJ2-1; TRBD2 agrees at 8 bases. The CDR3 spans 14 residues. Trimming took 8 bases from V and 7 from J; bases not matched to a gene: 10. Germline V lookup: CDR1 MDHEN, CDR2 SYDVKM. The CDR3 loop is CASGRGGGRNEQFF. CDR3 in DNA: TGTGCCAGCGGAAGGGGCGGGGGGAGGAATGAGCAGTTCTTC.

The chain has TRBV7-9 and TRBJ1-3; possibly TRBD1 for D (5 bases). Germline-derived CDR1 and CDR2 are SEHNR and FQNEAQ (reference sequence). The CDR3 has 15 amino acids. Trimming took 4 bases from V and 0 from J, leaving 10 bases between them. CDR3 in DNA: TGTGCCAGCAGCTCGACAGTGGACTCTGGAAACACCATATATTTT. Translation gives CASSSTVDSGNTIYF.

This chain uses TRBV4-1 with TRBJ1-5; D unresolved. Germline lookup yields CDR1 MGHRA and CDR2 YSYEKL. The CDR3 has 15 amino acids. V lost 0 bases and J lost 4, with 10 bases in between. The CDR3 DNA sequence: TGCGCCAGCAGCCAAGAGATGGGGATAAATCAGCCCCAGCATTTT. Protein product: CASSQEMGINQPQHF.

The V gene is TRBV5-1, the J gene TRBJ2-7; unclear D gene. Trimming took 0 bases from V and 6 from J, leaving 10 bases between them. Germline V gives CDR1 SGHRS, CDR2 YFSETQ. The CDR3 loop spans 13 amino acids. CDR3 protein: CASSLDSWGEQYF. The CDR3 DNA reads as TGCGCCAGCAGCTTGGATAGTTGGGGCGAGCAGTACTTC.

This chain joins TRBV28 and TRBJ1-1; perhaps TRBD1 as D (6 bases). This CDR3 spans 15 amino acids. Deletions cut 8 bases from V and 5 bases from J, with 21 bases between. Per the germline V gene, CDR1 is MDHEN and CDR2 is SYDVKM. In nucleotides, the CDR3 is TGTGCCAGCTTTGACCCCGGCAGGGGAAGAACTGAAGCTTTCTTT. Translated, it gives CASFDPGRGRTEAFF.

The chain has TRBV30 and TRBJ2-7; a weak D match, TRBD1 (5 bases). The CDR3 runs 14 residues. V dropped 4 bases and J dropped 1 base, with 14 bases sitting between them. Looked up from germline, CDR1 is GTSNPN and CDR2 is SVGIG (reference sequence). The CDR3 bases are TGTGCCTGGACATCAGAGCAGGGTTCCTACGAGCAGTACTTC. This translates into CAWTSEQGSYEQYF.

The CDR3 nucleotides read TGTGCCAGCAGCCTGGACACCTTTTCCCCCTACGAGCAGTACTTC. Translated: CASSLDTFSPYEQYF. The chain uses TRBV5-4 and TRBJ2-7; a possible D gene is TRBD1 (5 bases). Trimming stripped 4 bases from V and 2 bases from J, with 16 bases between. This CDR3 has 15 amino acids. Germline CDR1 is SGHNT and CDR2 is YYREEE (reference sequence).

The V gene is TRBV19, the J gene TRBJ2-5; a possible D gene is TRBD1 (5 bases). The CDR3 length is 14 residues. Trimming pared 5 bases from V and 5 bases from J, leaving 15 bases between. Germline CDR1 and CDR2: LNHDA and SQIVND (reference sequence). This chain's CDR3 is CASSFTDSYETQYF. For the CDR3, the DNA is TGTGCCAGTAGTTTTACCGACAGCTACGAGACCCAGTACTTC.

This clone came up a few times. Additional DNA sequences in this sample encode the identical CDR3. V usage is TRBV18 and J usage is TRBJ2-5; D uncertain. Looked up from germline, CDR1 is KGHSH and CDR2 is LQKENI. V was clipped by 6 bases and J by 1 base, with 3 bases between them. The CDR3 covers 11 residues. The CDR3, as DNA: TGTGCCAGCTCCCCCCAAGAGACCCAGTACTTC. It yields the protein CASSPQETQYF. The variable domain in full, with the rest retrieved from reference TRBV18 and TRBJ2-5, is NAGVMQNPRHLVRRRGQEARLRCSPMKGHSHVYWYRQLPEEGLKFMVYLQKENIIDESGMPKERFSAEFPKEGPSILRIQQVVRGDSAAYFCASSPQETQYFGPGTRLLVL.

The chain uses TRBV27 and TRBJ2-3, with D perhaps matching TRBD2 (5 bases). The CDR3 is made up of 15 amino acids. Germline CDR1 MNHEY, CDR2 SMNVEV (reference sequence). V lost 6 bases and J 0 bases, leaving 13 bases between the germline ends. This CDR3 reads CASRKRETSTDTQYF. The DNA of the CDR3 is TGTGCCAGCAGAAAAAGGGAGACTAGCACAGATACGCAGTATTTT.

The CDR3 region is CASSRLDRNTEAFF. In DNA, the CDR3 is TGTGCCAGCAGCCGTCTGGACAGGAACACTGAAGCTTTCTTT. The genes are TRBV9 and TRBJ1-1; possibly TRBD1 for D (6 bases). CDR3 length: 14 amino acids. The germline V and J ends were trimmed by 4 bases and 1 base, with 11 bases remaining between them. The germline CDR1 and CDR2 sequences are SGDLS and YYNGEE.

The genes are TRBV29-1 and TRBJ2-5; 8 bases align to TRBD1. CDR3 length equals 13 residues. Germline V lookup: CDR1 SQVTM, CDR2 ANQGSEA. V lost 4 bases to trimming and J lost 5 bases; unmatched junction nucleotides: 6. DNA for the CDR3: TGCAGCGTTGCAGCGGCAGGGGGCGAGACCCAGTACTTC. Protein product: CSVAAAGGETQYF.

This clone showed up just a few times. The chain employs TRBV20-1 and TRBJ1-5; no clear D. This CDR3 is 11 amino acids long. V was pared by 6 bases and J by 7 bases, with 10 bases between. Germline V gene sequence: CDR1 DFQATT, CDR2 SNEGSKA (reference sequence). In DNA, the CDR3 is TGCAGTGCCCAGGCAAAGCAGCCCCAGCATTTT. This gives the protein CSAQAKQPQHF.

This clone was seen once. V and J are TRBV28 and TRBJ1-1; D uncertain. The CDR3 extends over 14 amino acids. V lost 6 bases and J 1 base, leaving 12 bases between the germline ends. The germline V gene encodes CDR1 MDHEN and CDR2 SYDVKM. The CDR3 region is CASSPGGRNTEAFF. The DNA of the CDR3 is TGTGCCAGCAGCCCTGGAGGGCGGAACACTGAAGCTTTCTTT.

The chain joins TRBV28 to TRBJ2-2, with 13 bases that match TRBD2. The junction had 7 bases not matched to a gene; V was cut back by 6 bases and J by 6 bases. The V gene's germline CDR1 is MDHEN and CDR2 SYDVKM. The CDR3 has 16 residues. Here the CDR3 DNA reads TGTGCCAGCAGACCTGGACTAGCGGGAGAGGCCGGGGAGCTGTTTTTT. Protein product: CASRPGLAGEAGELFF. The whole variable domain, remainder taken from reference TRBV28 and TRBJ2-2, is DVKVTQSSRYLVKRTGEKVFLECVQDMDHENMFWYRQDPGLGLRLIYFSYDVKMKEKGDIPEGYSVSREKKERFSLILESASTNQTSMYLCASRPGLAGEAGELFFGEGSRLTVL.